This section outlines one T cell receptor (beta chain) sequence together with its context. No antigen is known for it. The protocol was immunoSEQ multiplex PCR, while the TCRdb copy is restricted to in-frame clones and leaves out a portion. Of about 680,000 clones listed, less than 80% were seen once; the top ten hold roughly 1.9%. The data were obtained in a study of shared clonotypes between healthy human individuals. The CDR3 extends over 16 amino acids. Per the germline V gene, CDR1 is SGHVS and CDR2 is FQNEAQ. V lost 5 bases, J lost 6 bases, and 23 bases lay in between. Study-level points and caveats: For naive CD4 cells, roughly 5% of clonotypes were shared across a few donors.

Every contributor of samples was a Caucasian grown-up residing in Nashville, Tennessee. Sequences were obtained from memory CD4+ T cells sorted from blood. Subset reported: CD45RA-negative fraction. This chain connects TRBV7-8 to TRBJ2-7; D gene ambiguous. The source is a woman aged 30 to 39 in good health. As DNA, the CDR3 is TGTGCCAGCAGCCTCGTGGTGGGATCGTCGTTCAGCGAGCAGTACTTC. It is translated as CASSLVVGSSFSEQYF.